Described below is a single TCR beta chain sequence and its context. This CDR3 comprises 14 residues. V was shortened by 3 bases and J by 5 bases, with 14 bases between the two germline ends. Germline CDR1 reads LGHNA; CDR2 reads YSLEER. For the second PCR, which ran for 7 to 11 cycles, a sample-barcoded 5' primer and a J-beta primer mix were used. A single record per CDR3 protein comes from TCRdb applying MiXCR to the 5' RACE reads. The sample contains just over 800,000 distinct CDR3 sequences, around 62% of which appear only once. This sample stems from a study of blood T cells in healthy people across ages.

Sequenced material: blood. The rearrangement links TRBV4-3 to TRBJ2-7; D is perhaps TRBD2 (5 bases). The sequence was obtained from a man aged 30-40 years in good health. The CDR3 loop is CASSQAGLRDEQYF. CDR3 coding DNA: TGCGCCAGCAGCCAGGCCGGACTGAGGGACGAGCAGTACTTC.